This TCR beta chain was captured in a study of blood T cell repertoires in COVID-19. Overall study context: The United States, Italy and Spain were the sources of the acute and convalescent COVID-19 samples.

Germline CDR1 and CDR2: SGHNT and YENEEA. The CDR3 has 14 amino acids. Trimming took off 3 bases at V and 2 bases at J, with 8 bases between the two ends. Source study methods: Cell counts per sample came from amplifying reference gene primers. Produced via immunoSEQ multiplex PCR; TCRdb's table is partial and in-frame only. The V and J calls and clone size come from that table; D and trimming were worked out from the DNA. Of 110,000 to 150,000 clones in the sample, around 80% were seen once. The specimen sequenced was peripheral blood. This TCR came from a man aged 60 to 75 with acute or convalescent COVID-19. The chain has TRBV11-3 and TRBJ2-1, with D maybe TRBD1 (5 bases). The CDR3 protein is CASSLTEAYNEQFF. The CDR3 DNA reads as TGTGCCAGCAGCTTGACAGAGGCCTACAATGAGCAGTTCTTC.